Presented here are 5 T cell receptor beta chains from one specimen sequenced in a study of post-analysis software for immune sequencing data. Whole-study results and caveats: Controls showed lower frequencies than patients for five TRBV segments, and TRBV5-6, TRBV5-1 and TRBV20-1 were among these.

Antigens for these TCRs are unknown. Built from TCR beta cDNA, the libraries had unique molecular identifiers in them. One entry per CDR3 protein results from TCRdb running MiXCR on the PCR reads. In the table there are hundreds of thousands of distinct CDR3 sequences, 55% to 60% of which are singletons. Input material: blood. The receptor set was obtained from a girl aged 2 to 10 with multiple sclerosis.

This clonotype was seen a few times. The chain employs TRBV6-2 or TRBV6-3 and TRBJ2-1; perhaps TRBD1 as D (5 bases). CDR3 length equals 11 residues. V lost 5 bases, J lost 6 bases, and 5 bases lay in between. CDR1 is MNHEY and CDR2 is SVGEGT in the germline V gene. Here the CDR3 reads CASSDSNEQFF. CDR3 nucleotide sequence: TGTGCCAGCAGTGACAGCAATGAGCAGTTCTTC.

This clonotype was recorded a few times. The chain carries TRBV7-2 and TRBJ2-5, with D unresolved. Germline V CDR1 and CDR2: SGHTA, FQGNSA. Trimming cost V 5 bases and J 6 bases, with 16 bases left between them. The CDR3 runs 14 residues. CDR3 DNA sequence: TGTGCCAGCAGCCCTACGGCCCTCCTGAAGACCCAGTACTTC. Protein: CASSPTALLKTQYF.

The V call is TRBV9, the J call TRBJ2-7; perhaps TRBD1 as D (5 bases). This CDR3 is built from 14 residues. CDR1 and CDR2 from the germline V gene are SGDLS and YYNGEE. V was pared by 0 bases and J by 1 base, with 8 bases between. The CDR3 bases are TGTGCCAGCAGCGTAGACCCAGGGTCCTACGAGCAGTACTTC. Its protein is CASSVDPGSYEQYF.

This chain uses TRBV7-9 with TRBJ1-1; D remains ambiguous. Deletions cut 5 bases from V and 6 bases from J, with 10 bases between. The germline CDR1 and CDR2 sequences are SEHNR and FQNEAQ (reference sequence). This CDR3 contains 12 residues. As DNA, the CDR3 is TGTGCCAGCAGCCCGCATACCGCTGAAGCTTTCTTT. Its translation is CASSPHTAEAFF.

The CDR3 loop reads CASSQDSGLAAKQFF. The CDR3, as DNA: TGCGCCAGCAGCCAAGATTCGGGACTAGCGGCGAAGCAGTTCTTC. The chain uses TRBV4-3 and TRBJ2-1, with 11 positions matching TRBD2. The CDR3 has 15 residues. Germline CDR1 reads LGHNA; CDR2 reads YSLEER. V gave up 0 bases and J gave up 11 bases; unmatched junction bases: 6.